A selection of T cell receptor beta chains follows, all from one sample in a study of T cell responses to AZD1222 COVID-19 vaccine. The method was immunoSEQ multiplex PCR; TCRdb's version includes in-frame clones alone and lacks a portion of them. Seen here are approximately 100,000 clones, about 89% observed once, and the top ten hold around 4%. Material: peripheral blood, obtained on day 0 of AZD1222 vaccination. The receptors were gathered from an adult in good health. Both conserved end residues are part of each CDR3. A D gene is named only where the DNA matches it firmly. Some rows mark clone size as missing; the rest say once, few, many or name a class of expanded clone.

CDR3aa: CASSFGAQGQNGYTF; CDR3nt: TGCGCCAGCAGCTTTGGGGCCCAGGGCCAAAATGGCTACACCTTC; abundance: -; j_gene: TRBJ1-2; v_gene: TRBV5-1; d_gene: -
CDR3aa: CASRSAPYEQYF; CDR3nt: TGCGCCAGCCGGTCTGCCCCCTACGAGCAGTACTTC; abundance: -; j_gene: TRBJ2-7; v_gene: TRBV5-1; d_gene: -
CDR3aa: CASSAESGGAGELFF; CDR3nt: TGTGCCAGCAGTGCCGAGAGCGGGGGGGCCGGGGAGCTGTTTTTT; abundance: -; j_gene: TRBJ2-2; v_gene: TRBV6-4; d_gene: TRBD2
CDR3aa: CASNDRGFEETQYF; CDR3nt: TGTGCCAGCAACGACAGGGGGTTTGAAGAGACCCAGTACTTC; abundance: -; j_gene: TRBJ2-5; v_gene: TRBV2; d_gene: TRBD1
CDR3aa: CASRVGSGNTIYF; CDR3nt: TGTGCCAGTAGAGTAGGATCTGGAAACACCATATATTTT; abundance: few; j_gene: TRBJ1-3; v_gene: TRBV19; d_gene: -
CDR3aa: CASSGQFGNTEAFF; CDR3nt: TGTGCCAGCAGTGGACAGTTTGGGAACACTGAAGCTTTCTTT; abundance: -; j_gene: TRBJ1-1; v_gene: TRBV2; d_gene: -
CDR3aa: CASSPPGGLQETQYF; CDR3nt: TGTGCCAGTAGTCCCCCAGGGGGCCTCCAAGAGACCCAGTACTTC; abundance: -; j_gene: TRBJ2-5; v_gene: TRBV19; d_gene: TRBD1
CDR3aa: CASSHEGDSPLHF; CDR3nt: TGTGCCAGCAGCCATGAGGGAGATTCACCCCTCCACTTT; abundance: -; j_gene: TRBJ1-6; v_gene: TRBV3-1/TRBV3-2; d_gene: -
CDR3aa: CASSEQGSYNSPLHF; CDR3nt: TGTGCCAGCAGTGAACAGGGCTCCTATAATTCACCCCTCCACTTT; abundance: -; j_gene: TRBJ1-6; v_gene: TRBV25-1; d_gene: -
CDR3aa: CASQEWGPTGELFF; CDR3nt: TGTGCCAGCCAAGAATGGGGGCCCACCGGGGAGCTGTTTTTT; abundance: -; j_gene: TRBJ2-2; v_gene: TRBV11-3; d_gene: -
CDR3aa: CASSPTRRQRNTEAFF; CDR3nt: TGTGCCAGCAGCCCCACCCGTAGGCAGCGGAACACTGAAGCTTTCTTT; abundance: -; j_gene: TRBJ1-1; v_gene: TRBV11-2; d_gene: -
CDR3aa: CAWNPGLAGNTIYF; CDR3nt: TGTGCCTGGAATCCGGGACTCGCTGGAAACACCATATATTTT; abundance: once; j_gene: TRBJ1-3; v_gene: TRBV30; d_gene: -
CDR3aa: CASSEGGTVYGYTF; CDR3nt: TGTGCCAGCAGTGAAGGGGGGACAGTCTATGGCTACACCTTC; abundance: -; j_gene: TRBJ1-2; v_gene: TRBV2; d_gene: TRBD1
CDR3aa: CASSQLPGSYGYTF; CDR3nt: TGTGCCAGCAGCCAATTACCGGGGAGCTATGGCTACACCTTC; abundance: -; j_gene: TRBJ1-2; v_gene: TRBV3-1/TRBV3-2; d_gene: -
CDR3aa: CASSLNHISGNTIYF; CDR3nt: TGTGCCAGCAGCCTAAACCATATCTCTGGAAACACCATATATTTT; abundance: -; j_gene: TRBJ1-3; v_gene: TRBV2; d_gene: -
CDR3aa: CASRGQGRNTIYF; CDR3nt: TGTGCCAGCAGAGGACAGGGGAGAAACACCATATATTTT; abundance: -; j_gene: TRBJ1-3; v_gene: TRBV28; d_gene: TRBD1
CDR3aa: CSVEAGDSYGYTF; CDR3nt: TGCAGCGTTGAGGCAGGGGACAGCTATGGCTACACCTTC; abundance: few; j_gene: TRBJ1-2; v_gene: TRBV29-1; d_gene: TRBD1
CDR3aa: CASLRAGRYNQPQHF; CDR3nt: TGTGCCAGTCTCCGGGCCGGACGGTACAATCAGCCCCAGCATTTT; abundance: -; j_gene: TRBJ1-5; v_gene: TRBV19; d_gene: -
CDR3aa: CASSLTGDEQYF; CDR3nt: TGTGCCAGCAGCTTGACAGGGGACGAGCAGTACTTC; abundance: once; j_gene: TRBJ2-7; v_gene: TRBV5-5; d_gene: TRBD1
CDR3aa: CASSSTLAGVHEQYF; CDR3nt: TGTGCCAGCAGCTCGACACTAGCGGGGGTCCACGAGCAGTACTTC; abundance: -; j_gene: TRBJ2-7; v_gene: TRBV7-9; d_gene: TRBD2
CDR3aa: CASSFANTEAFF; CDR3nt: TGTGCCAGCAGCTTCGCGAACACTGAAGCTTTCTTT; abundance: -; j_gene: TRBJ1-1; v_gene: TRBV11-3; d_gene: -
CDR3aa: CASSLSGNSPLHF; CDR3nt: TGTGCCAGCAGCTTGTCTGGGAATTCACCCCTCCACTTT; abundance: -; j_gene: TRBJ1-6; v_gene: TRBV5-4; d_gene: -